Below are 2 T cell receptor beta chains sequenced from a single sample in a study of naive and memory T cell subsets. General study findings and limits: Especially in CD8 cells, naive repertoires contained a few larger clonotypes, possibly CD45RA-re-expressing memory cells.

Two oligonucleotides, mixed equimolar, formed the beta constant-region primer covering TRBC1 and TRBC2. Four rounds of PCR amplified the ligated cDNA using nested alpha and beta constant-region primers plus SP2. In TCRdb, the UMI-ligation and nested PCR reads were re-called with MiXCR into one record per CDR3 protein. The sample lists tens of thousands of distinct CDR3 sequences, approximately 10% occurring once. These receptors' antigens are unknown. Sequences were obtained from naive CD4+ T cells from blood. These receptors were obtained from a human donor in good health.

This clonotype was seen only a few times. The rearrangement links TRBV21-1 to TRBJ2-1; the table's D call TRBD1 went unverified against the DNA. TRBV21-1 is given as a pseudogene. The CDR3 extends over 16 amino acids. CDR3: CASRQGDSSRYNEQFF. CDR3 bases: TGTGCCAGCAGACAGGGGGACAGTTCGAGGTACAATGAGCAGTTCTTC.

The CDR3 region has the DNA TGCGCCAGCAGCCTACTTGTACAGGGGGTATCCTACAATGAGCAGTTCTTC. The encoded protein is CASSLLVQGVSYNEQFF. This chain connects TRBV4-1 to TRBJ2-1, with 8 bases aligning to TRBD1. From germline, CDR1 is MGHRA and CDR2 YSYEKL. The CDR3 totals 17 residues. Trimming removed 4 bases from V and 1 base from J; junction bases left unmatched: 9.